The entry below describes one T cell receptor beta chain. Its cognate antigen is unknown. With no exception, relapse followed autologous stem cell transplantation in all patients, and brentuximab vedotin exposure varied. The source of the sample is a study of PD-1 blockade in classical Hodgkin lymphoma. General study points: Why the repertoires differ is still unclear, perhaps disease activity or prior therapy. It was CD4+ TCR diversity, not CD8+, that rose significantly by C4D1.

CDR3 length: 16 residues. Assay used: immunoSEQ multiplex PCR; TCRdb lists only in-frame clones, some missing. The table has 5,000 to 6,500 clones, roughly 64% seen once. The starting material was peripheral blood mononuclear cells (PBMCs), obtained at baseline. This clonotype was sampled from a human donor with classical Hodgkin lymphoma. The gene calls are TRBV21-1 and TRBJ2-7; the D call TRBD2 from the table was never checked on the DNA. TRBV21-1 is described as a pseudogene. The CDR3 protein is CASSKETGTRHYEQYF. CDR3 nucleotides: TGTGCCAGCAGCAAGGAAACCGGGACTCGACACTACGAGCAGTACTTC.